Each of the 23 T cell receptor beta chains below was sequenced from the same sample in a study of blood T cells in healthy people across ages. Alongside a J-beta primer mix, a sample-barcoded 5' primer served in a second PCR lasting about 7 to 11 cycles. TCRdb reanalysed the 5' RACE reads using MiXCR and keeps one entry per CDR3 protein. The sample lists 1.5 million to 2 million distinct CDR3 sequences, roughly 28% occurring once. The specimen sequenced was blood. These receptors were collected from a woman in her twenties or thirties in good health.

In its sample, this clonotype was seen a few times. The V gene is TRBV5-1, the J gene TRBJ2-7, with 12 bases aligning to TRBD1. The CDR3 is 15 residues long. The trim removed 4 bases at V and 6 bases at J, leaving 8 bases unmatched. Germline lookup yields CDR1 SGHRS and CDR2 YFSETQ. CDR3 in amino acids: CASSLRGQGAGEQYF. CDR3 in DNA: TGCGCCAGCAGCCTGCGGGGACAGGGGGCTGGCGAGCAGTACTTC.

The chain has TRBV27 and TRBJ2-5, with 9 bases lining up with TRBD1. The tail of the sequence fits TRBJ2-7 better, so the J call may be wrong. Per germline, CDR1 MNHEY and CDR2 SMNVEV (reference sequence). This CDR3 contains 13 residues. The CDR3 is CASQGQGQDEQYF. CDR3 bases: TGTGCCTCCCAAGGACAGGGGCAGGACGAGCAGTACTTC.

For this clonotype: No DNA is shown, since the ends of the CDR3 on it are uncertain; the CDR3 is the one TCRdb lists. The genes are TRBV12-3 or TRBV12-4 and TRBJ2-2; the tabulated D call, TRBD1, remains unverified against the DNA. The CDR3 has 19 residues if both end residues are counted. The chain's CDR3 is CASSPRGGSYEQYFGELFF.

This clonotype came up a few times. A much larger clone sits a single nucleotide away, making a read error possible. The chain links TRBV5-1 to TRBJ2-7; either TRBD1 or TRBD2 may fit D (7 bases each). The length of the CDR3 is 14 residues. Germline CDR1 is SGHRS and CDR2 is YFSETQ. Trimming removed 3 bases at V and 7 bases at J, with 17 bases between. The CDR3 sequence: CASSWAGGDNEQYF. The CDR3 region has the DNA TGCGCCAGCAGCTGGGCAGGGGGGGACAATGAGCAGTACTTC.

This clonotype was detected only a few times. The chain links TRBV5-1 to TRBJ2-1, with a tentative D call TRBD1 (9 bases). The CDR3 sequence is 16 residues long. The V gene lost 4 bases and the J gene lost 6 bases, with 20 bases spanning the gap. Germline CDR1 SGHRS, CDR2 YFSETQ. The CDR3 region is CASSRGGDRAVNEQFF. DNA of the CDR3: TGCGCCAGCAGCCGGGGGGGGGACAGGGCAGTCAATGAGCAGTTCTTC.

This clonotype was counted a few times. The chain recombines TRBV12-3 or TRBV12-4 with TRBJ2-3, with TRBD2 matching 7 bases. The CDR3 is 14 residues long. The V gene end was trimmed by 5 bases and the J gene end by 5 bases; junction bases not matched to a gene: 7. In DNA, the CDR3 is TGTGCCAGCAGTCAGTGGGCGGGAGAAGATACGCAGTATTTT. Translated: CASSQWAGEDTQYF.

This clonotype was recorded a few times. One base away lies a much larger clone, so this may be a sequencing read error. V usage is TRBV6-5 and J usage is TRBJ1-2; 8 positions agree with TRBD1. Losses at the gene ends were 5 bases for V and 7 bases for J; bases not matched to a gene: 3. The CDR3 has 12 amino acids. Germline V gives CDR1 MNHEY, CDR2 SVGAGI. The CDR3 region is CASSMTGAGYTF. The CDR3, as DNA: TGTGCCAGCAGTATGACAGGGGCTGGCTACACCTTC.

This clonotype was observed a few times. The chain carries TRBV20-1 and TRBJ1-2; 8 bases agree with TRBD1. After removal of 5 bases from V and 8 bases from J, the junction contained 7 bases not matched to a gene. The CDR3 runs 12 residues. In germline, CDR1 is DFQATT, CDR2 SNEGSKA (reference sequence). CDR3 in DNA: TGCAGTGCTTCCAGGGGGCAGGGGGGCTACACCTTC. It codes for CSASRGQGGYTF.

This clonotype occurred a few times. The CDR3 region is CASSVAGTRSTDTQYF. DNA for the CDR3: TGTGCCAGCAGCGTAGCGGGGACGAGAAGCACAGATACGCAGTATTTT. The J gene is TRBJ2-3, the V gene TRBV9; D may be TRBD1 or TRBD2 (5 bases each). CDR3 length: 16 residues. CDR1 and CDR2 from the germline V gene are SGDLS and YYNGEE. V was pared by 0 bases and J by 0 bases, with 11 bases between.

The chain is built from TRBV7-2 and TRBJ1-4; no firm D call. CDR1 and CDR2 from the germline V gene are SGHTA and FQGNSA. V dropped 3 bases and J dropped 11 bases, with 13 bases sitting between them. This CDR3 is built from 13 residues. CDR3 nucleotides: TGTGCCAGCAGCTTCACGGATCGCCATAAACTGTTTTTT. This translates into CASSFTDRHKLFF.

With regard to this clonotype: Sequence at one end of the junction differs from germline and may be a read error. The V gene is TRBV6-2 or TRBV6-3, the J gene TRBJ2-7; 7 bases are a match to TRBD1. Germline CDR1 and CDR2: MNHEY and SVGEGT. CDR3 length: 16 residues. The DNA for the CDR3 is TGTGCCAGCAGTTACTCCGCCGGGACAGCGCTCTACGGGCAGTACTTC. It is translated as CASSYSAGTALYGQYF.

This clonotype was counted between two and nine times. The chain joins TRBV5-6 to TRBJ2-3; weak D call: TRBD1 (6 bases). This CDR3 is built from 16 residues. Germline V CDR1 and CDR2: SGHDT, YYEEEE. The V end was cut by 4 bases, the J end by 4 bases, with 19 bases between. The CDR3 DNA reads as TGTGCCAGCAGCCAAGTCCCGGGACAAAGGGCAGATACGCAGTATTTT. Protein product: CASSQVPGQRADTQYF.

V is TRBV20-1 and J is TRBJ2-7; 10 nucleotides align to TRBD1. Losses at the gene ends were 2 bases for V and 7 bases for J; bases not matched to a gene: 8. CDR1 DFQATT and CDR2 SNEGSKA come from the germline V gene (reference sequence). The CDR3 loop spans 14 amino acids. The CDR3 region has the DNA TGCAGTGCTAGATTTCCGGGACAGGGGTTTGAGCAGTACTTC. Encoded protein: CSARFPGQGFEQYF.

CDR3 residues: CSARVGTLDTEAFF. The DNA for the CDR3 is TGCAGTGCTAGAGTGGGGACATTGGACACTGAAGCTTTCTTT. V and J are TRBV20-1 and TRBJ1-1, with a weak D call TRBD1 (6 bases). Trimming took 1 base from V and 3 from J, leaving 12 bases between them. The CDR3 is 14 residues long. Germline CDR1 DFQATT, CDR2 SNEGSKA (reference sequence).

This clonotype was detected only a few times. J is TRBJ2-1 and V is TRBV14, with TRBD1 as a possible D gene (6 bases). V dropped 4 bases and J dropped 4 bases, with 14 bases sitting between them. Germline V gives CDR1 SGHDN, CDR2 FVKESK. The CDR3 consists of 15 residues. The CDR3 sequence is CASSRRDTNYNEQFF. CDR3 DNA sequence: TGTGCCAGCAGCCGCCGGGACACCAATTACAATGAGCAGTTCTTC.

Concerning this clonotype itself: A much larger clone differs from this one at a single base, so this may be a read error. The rearrangement uses TRBV18 and TRBJ2-5, with D unclear. CDR3 length: 14 residues. V was clipped by 1 base and J by 11 bases, with 17 bases between them. Germline V lookup: CDR1 KGHSH, CDR2 LQKENI. CDR3 sequence reads: CASSPRLEGNEQYF. The CDR3 DNA reads TGTGCCAGCTCACCACGATTAGAAGGGAATGAGCAGTACTTC.

V usage is TRBV18 and J usage is TRBJ2-5; D gene ambiguous. V was pared by 0 bases and J by 5 bases, with 10 bases between. CDR1 is KGHSH and CDR2 is LQKENI in the germline V gene. The CDR3 has 14 amino acids. This CDR3 is CASSPPTQRETQYF. CDR3 in DNA: TGTGCCAGCTCACCACCGACACAACGGGAGACCCAGTACTTC. Complete variable domain (other parts from reference TRBV18 and TRBJ2-5): NAGVMQNPRHLVRRRGQEARLRCSPMKGHSHVYWYRQLPEEGLKFMVYLQKENIIDESGMPKERFSAEFPKEGPSILRIQQVVRGDSAAYFCASSPPTQRETQYFGPGTRLLVL.

A few counts support this clonotype. The chain employs TRBV2 and TRBJ2-4, with D unresolved. This CDR3 has 13 residues. Germline assignment: CDR1 SNHLY and CDR2 FYNNEI. Deletions cut 1 base from V and 9 bases from J, with 10 bases between. The CDR3 nucleotides read TGTGCCAGCAGTGAAGGGCCCAAGAGCATTCAGTACTTC. This translates into CASSEGPKSIQYF.

About this clonotype: A clone one base away is much larger, so this may be a read error. This sequence joins TRBV5-4 and TRBJ2-3; D ambiguous. CDR3 length equals 14 residues. Looked up from germline, CDR1 is SGHNT and CDR2 is YYREEE (reference sequence). Deletions cut 4 bases from V and 4 bases from J, with 13 bases between. The chain's CDR3 is CASSQPGQSDTQYF. In DNA form, the CDR3 reads TGTGCCAGCAGCCAGCCCGGGCAGTCAGATACGCAGTATTTT. Based on the CDR3 plus reference TRBV5-4 and TRBJ2-3, the full variable domain is ETGVTQSPTHLIKTRGQQVTLRCSSQSGHNTVSWYQQALGQGPQFIFQYYREEENGRGNFPPRFSGLQFPNYSSELNVNALELDDSALYLCASSQPGQSDTQYFGPGTRLTVL.

This clonotype was seen repeatedly, ten times or more. V and J are TRBV4-1 and TRBJ2-5, with D perhaps matching TRBD1 (5 bases). V was cut by 1 base and J by 2 bases, with 11 bases left in between. This CDR3 contains 15 residues. Germline V CDR1 and CDR2: MGHRA, YSYEKL. The CDR3 sequence: CASSQVWGGQETQYF. DNA for the CDR3: TGCGCCAGCAGCCAAGTTTGGGGCGGACAAGAGACCCAGTACTTC.

CDR3 DNA sequence: TGCAGTGCAAGCTCGCGCAGGGAAGATACTAACTATGGCTACACCTTC. This gives the protein CSASSRREDTNYGYTF. The V call is TRBV20-1, the J call TRBJ1-2, with D possibly TRBD1 on 5 matching bases. The CDR3 spans 16 residues. CDR1 is DFQATT and CDR2 is SNEGSKA in the germline V gene (reference sequence). Trimming stripped 6 bases from V and 0 bases from J, with 20 bases between.

Comments on this clonotype: The junction departs from the called germline gene at one end, perhaps through a read error. The J gene is TRBJ2-4, the V gene TRBV12-3 or TRBV12-4, with D unresolved. The DNA end favors TRBJ2-7, so the J call may be wrong. The CDR3 length is 12 residues. CDR3 DNA sequence: TGTGCCGGCAGTTTGGGTAGGGACGAGCAGTACTTC. It encodes CAGSLGRDEQYF.

This chain joins TRBV19 and TRBJ2-7; D ambiguous. CDR1 and CDR2 (germline): LNHDA, SQIVND (reference sequence). This CDR3 has 14 amino acids. V was shortened by 4 bases and J by 0 bases, with 10 bases between the two germline ends. The CDR3 here is CASSKQISSYEQYF. The CDR3, as DNA: TGTGCCAGTAGTAAACAGATAAGCTCCTACGAGCAGTACTTC.